Listed below are T cell receptor beta chains from one sample, sequenced in a study of cytomegalovirus exposure and HLA in healthy donors. Sequencing used immunoSEQ multiplex PCR; TCRdb keeps in-frame clones, though not all of them. This sample has about 250,000 clones, with just under 90% found just once. Sequencing was performed on PBMCs. These receptor sequences come from a man younger than 35 in good health and CMV-seronegative. The CDR3 runs from the conserved cysteine through the conserved F or W. Not all rows give a size; the values are once, few, many and, for expanded clones, a class.

cdr3_length,v_call,clone_size,cdr3_aa
16,TRBV11-2,.,CASSLAPGTDYYEQYF
15,TRBV5-6,.,CASSTQQGQTDTQYF
15,TRBV6-1,.,CASKRQRANTGELFF
13,TRBV12-5,.,CASGLSGSYEQYF
12,TRBV6-1,.,CASRLTPYEQYF
15,TRBV15,.,CATSRAGTENEKLFF
12,TRBV6-5,.,CASSRVRDEQYF
13,TRBV28,.,CASSFPVSYEQYF
16,TRBV2,.,CASTQGRGGNHETQYF
11,TRBV5-4,.,CASSVTDTQYF
13,TRBV6-1,.,CASDLLRNYGYTF
14,TRBV7-9,.,CASSSGQGAVEAFF
16,TRBV19,.,CASSIQTSLPSGELFF
14,TRBV7-2,.,CASSSGMPNQPQHF
12,TRBV5-1,.,CASSQDGNTIYF
15,TRBV4-1,.,CASSQQGLGTDTQYF
15,TRBV27,few,CASSMYTGADYGYTF
15,TRBV6-1,.,CASNPTGGLGGEQYF
17,TRBV25-1,.,CASSEGTGGEWNTEAFF
16,TRBV4-2,.,CASSPPLAAYNYEQYF
12,TRBV18,.,CASSSTGDTIYF
16,TRBV5-6,.,CASSAQTRVDTGELFF
13,TRBV7-2,.,CASSSDPQGDAFF
14,TRBV21-1,.,CASSPLSHLYEQYF
11,TRBV20-1,.,CSADRGYEQYF
15,TRBV5-1,.,CASSSSLAGSYEQYF
15,TRBV7-3,.,CASRRTSGRFDEQFF
13,TRBV5-6,.,CASSLLQNHGYTF
14,TRBV6-1,.,CAGRAKLSTDTQYF
14,TRBV4-1,.,CASSQGTRNTEAFF
13,TRBV14,.,CASRRLASDTQYF
18,TRBV4-1,.,CASSQEPSGGGGTDTQYF
13,TRBV11-2,.,CASSLGLGYEQFF